The next 3 T cell receptor beta chains were all read from a single sample in a study of CD8+ T cells in alopecia areata. Extracted from the samples, RNA was reverse transcribed into cDNA to serve as the sequencing template. The method was immunoSEQ multiplex PCR; TCRdb's version includes in-frame clones alone and lacks a portion of them. The sample contains fewer than 200,000 clones, about 72% of which appear only once. This material consisted of CD8+ T cells sorted from blood, taken at week 0. The receptors were gathered from a human donor with alopecia areata.

The chain is built from TRBV13 and TRBJ2-6; perhaps TRBD2 as D (5 bases). Trimming left V 5 bases short and J 2 bases short, with 7 bases between. CDR3 length equals 14 residues. Germline loops: CDR1 PRHDT, CDR2 FYEKMQ (reference sequence). The CDR3 nucleotides are TGTGCCAGCAGCCGGGGTCCTGGGGCCAACGTCCTGACTTTC. This encodes CASSRGPGANVLTF.

This clone was seen only a few times. The chain carries TRBV14 and TRBJ2-1; no clear D gene. Germline assignment: CDR1 SGHDN and CDR2 FVKESK. This CDR3 spans 12 amino acids. The V end was cut by 4 bases, the J end by 6 bases, with 7 bases between. The CDR3 DNA reads TGTGCCAGCAGCCTGGACGCCAATGAGCAGTTCTTC. Its translation is CASSLDANEQFF.

V is TRBV6-5 and J is TRBJ2-5, with 13 bases aligning to TRBD2. Germline V gene data show CDR1 as MNHEY and CDR2 as SVGAGI. The CDR3 loop spans 16 amino acids. The V segment lost 0 bases and the J segment 4 bases; nucleotides outside the gene matches: 2. The CDR3 is CASSYSLAGGAETQYF. The CDR3, as DNA: TGTGCCAGCAGTTACTCACTAGCGGGGGGGGCAGAGACCCAGTACTTC.